The 26 T cell receptor beta chains below come from one sample, sequenced in a study of beta chain features in type 1 diabetes. Sequenced material consisted of expressed TCRB transcripts (all of the isolated RNA was reverse transcribed). Only in-frame clones appear in the TCRdb table, and some are missing; sequencing was by immunoSEQ multiplex PCR. The top ten hold around 1% of the sample, which has about 340,000 clones, roughly a tenth seen once. Study-wide points: Within each of all four CD4+ subsets, Type 1 diabetes patients had TCRB CDR3s that were moderately but significantly shorter.

What these receptors recognize is not known. The sequencing sample was made of central memory CD4+ T cells from blood. The origin of the receptors is a young man with type 1 diabetes.

The chain recombines TRBV30 with TRBJ2-5, with a tentative D call TRBD2 (6 bases). The CDR3 totals 13 residues. Germline V gives CDR1 GTSNPN, CDR2 SVGIG (reference sequence). V was pared by 0 bases and J by 4 bases, with 9 bases between. Here the CDR3 reads CAWSVNSGETQYF. CDR3 nucleotide sequence: TGTGCCTGGAGTGTAAATAGCGGAGAGACCCAGTACTTC.

The V call is TRBV11-3, the J call TRBJ1-3; D is undetermined. This CDR3 is built from 15 residues. Germline CDR1 reads SGHNT; CDR2 reads YENEEA. V lost 4 bases, J lost 5 bases, and 15 bases lay in between. In DNA form, the CDR3 reads TGTGCCAGCAGCTCGCCCGCGGGCAGACGAAACACCATATATTTT. Its translation is CASSSPAGRRNTIYF.

This clone was recorded a few times. The V and J genes are TRBV7-6 and TRBJ1-1; TRBD1 matches at 7 bases. CDR3 length: 12 amino acids. From germline, CDR1 is SGHVS and CDR2 FNYEAQ. Trimming cost V 5 bases and J 7 bases; bases outside gene matches: 4. CDR3 sequence reads: CASSISGGEAFF. The CDR3 bases are TGTGCCAGCAGCATCTCAGGGGGTGAAGCTTTCTTT.

The genes are TRBV7-8 and TRBJ1-5; 8 bases map to TRBD1. The germline CDR1 and CDR2 sequences are SGHVS and FQNEAQ. This CDR3 region has 18 residues. V was clipped by 4 bases and J by 2 bases; unmatched bases: 13. CDR3 coding DNA: TGTGCCAGCAGCTCTGCCGGCAGGGGGCGAATAGGCAATCAGCCCCAGCATTTT. This codes for CASSSAGRGRIGNQPQHF. Based on the CDR3 plus reference TRBV7-8 and TRBJ1-5, the full variable domain is GAGVSQSPRYKVAKRGQDVALRCDPISGHVSLFWYQQALGQGPEFLTYFQNEAQLDKSGLPSDRFFAERPEGSVSTLKIQRTQQEDSAVYLCASSSAGRGRIGNQPQHFGDGTRLSIL.

Details on this clone: The germline gene is not matched at one end of the junction; a read error may be the cause. The chain employs TRBV7-7 and TRBJ2-2, with a possible D match to TRBD1 (6 bases). Germline V gene lookup returns CDR1 SSHAT and CDR2 FNYEAQ (reference sequence). The CDR3 runs 16 residues. The CDR3 DNA reads TGTGCTAGCAGCAGAGACAGGACTCTGAACACCGGGGAGCTGTTTTTT. It translates to CASSRDRTLNTGELFF.

In this sample, this clone turned up many times. The chain carries TRBV6-5 and TRBJ2-3, with D unresolved. The CDR3 covers 13 residues. Per the germline V gene, CDR1 is MNHEY and CDR2 is SVGAGI. The ends were cut back, 11 bases at V and 2 bases at J, with 14 bases in the middle. The DNA for the CDR3 is TGTGCCCATGCTAGAGGCAACACAGATACGCAGTATTTT. This codes for CAHARGNTDTQYF.

The table lists this clone with a few counts. This sequence joins TRBV7-2 and TRBJ2-7; 12 nucleotides match TRBD2. After removal of 1 base from V and 3 bases from J, the junction contained 4 bases not matched to a gene. CDR3 length: 16 amino acids. Per germline, CDR1 SGHTA and CDR2 FQGNSA. CDR3 bases: TGTGCCAGCAGCTTAGTGGCTAGCGGGGGGGACTACGAGCAGTACTTC. Its protein is CASSLVASGGDYEQYF.

This rearrangement joins TRBV25-1 to TRBJ2-2; 12 positions agree with TRBD2. The germline CDR1 and CDR2 sequences are MGHDK and SYGVNS. The CDR3 contains 15 residues. V was clipped by 7 bases and J by 4 bases; unmatched bases: 4. The CDR3 DNA reads as TGTGCCAGCACCGGGACTAGCGGGCTCACCGGGGAGCTGTTTTTT. Encoded protein: CASTGTSGLTGELFF.

A note on this clone: This CDR3 is also generated by other DNA sequences in the sample. V usage is TRBV18 and J usage is TRBJ2-5, with unresolved D. The CDR3 is 13 residues long. Trimming cost V 3 bases and J 1 base, with 6 bases left between them. Germline V CDR1 and CDR2: KGHSH, LQKENI. The CDR3, as DNA: TGTGCCAGCTCACCTAACAGCCAAGAGACCCAGTACTTC. It codes for CASSPNSQETQYF.

This clone occurred a few times. The chain couples TRBV10-3 to TRBJ2-4; D remains ambiguous. CDR1 and CDR2 (germline): ENHRY, SYGVKD. V lost 3 bases to trimming and J lost 9 bases, with 12 bases between them. This CDR3 comprises 13 residues. The CDR3 sequence: CAISEPSNGIQYF. In nucleotides, the CDR3 is TGTGCCATCAGTGAACCTAGTAACGGCATTCAGTACTTC.

The V and J genes are TRBV10-3 and TRBJ2-1, with D unclear. This CDR3 has 13 amino acids. V lost 0 bases and J lost 3, with 3 bases in between. Germline CDR1 ENHRY, CDR2 SYGVKD. CDR3 protein: CAISESDYNEQFF. The CDR3 region has the DNA TGTGCCATCAGTGAGTCGGACTACAATGAGCAGTTCTTC.

The chain uses TRBV5-8 and TRBJ1-1; 7 nucleotides agree with TRBD1. In germline, CDR1 is SGHTS, CDR2 YDEGEE. This CDR3 has 15 amino acids. V shed 1 base, J shed 8 bases, and the junction held 11 bases outside the gene matches. The CDR3 nucleotides are TGTGCCAGCAGCTTGTTAACAGGGGAGACAGGAGAAGCTTTCTTT. This sequence encodes CASSLLTGETGEAFF.

The CDR3 DNA reads TGTGCCAGCAGCTTAGGACTAGCGGGGGGCGTCGCAGATACGCAGTATTTT. Protein sequence: CASSLGLAGGVADTQYF. This chain joins TRBV7-2 and TRBJ2-3, with 13 bases matching TRBD2. Looked up from germline, CDR1 is SGHTA and CDR2 is FQGNSA. This CDR3 region has 17 residues. Trimming removed 1 base from V and 4 bases from J; junction bases left unmatched: 5.

CDR3 nucleotides: TGTGCCAGCAGTTATCGGCCGCCGGGGGCGTACAATGAGCAGTTCTTC. As protein: CASSYRPPGAYNEQFF. J is TRBJ2-1 and V is TRBV27; D assignment may be TRBD1 or TRBD2 (6 bases each). Germline assignment: CDR1 MNHEY and CDR2 SMNVEV (reference sequence). The V gene lost 4 bases and the J gene lost 4 bases, with 17 bases spanning the gap. The CDR3 spans 16 residues.

The chain is built from TRBV2 and TRBJ1-4; D may be TRBD1 (6 bases). Trimming took off 6 bases at V and 8 bases at J, with 19 bases between the two ends. Per the germline V gene, CDR1 is SNHLY and CDR2 is FYNNEI. The CDR3 contains 15 residues. The DNA for the CDR3 is TGTGCCAGCAGCGGTACGACAGGATTGGTGGAAAAACTGTTTTTT. This encodes CASSGTTGLVEKLFF.

The table lists this clone with a few counts. This chain joins TRBV5-1 and TRBJ2-7; 7 positions match TRBD1. The CDR3 is made up of 13 amino acids. Losses at the gene ends were 2 bases for V and 7 bases for J; bases not matched to a gene: 6. Germline CDR1 reads SGHRS; CDR2 reads YFSETQ. CDR3 loop: CASSFGQVGEQYF. DNA for the CDR3: TGCGCCAGCAGCTTCGGACAGGTTGGGGAGCAGTACTTC.

This clone was picked up a small number of times. The CDR3 loop reads CASSLRPSGGDNTDTQYF. The CDR3 DNA is TGTGCCAGCAGCTTACGGCCTAGCGGGGGGGATAACACAGATACGCAGTATTTT. The rearrangement uses TRBV7-2 and TRBJ2-3; TRBD2 agrees at 12 bases. From germline, CDR1 is SGHTA and CDR2 FQGNSA. Trimming at V came to 2 bases and at J to 2 bases, leaving 8 bases not matched to a gene. The CDR3 is 18 residues long.

This chain links TRBV7-2 with TRBJ2-6; D is undetermined. The germline gives CDR1 SGHTA, CDR2 FQGNSA. V lost 2 bases and J 2 bases, leaving 13 bases between the germline ends. This CDR3 contains 17 residues. The CDR3 sequence is CASSLINPQAGANVLTF. CDR3 in DNA: TGTGCCAGCAGCTTAATAAATCCGCAGGCTGGGGCCAACGTCCTGACTTTC.

This clone was recorded a few times. This sequence joins TRBV29-1 and TRBJ2-3; no reliable D call. CDR1 SQVTM and CDR2 ANQGSEA come from the germline V gene. Between the trimmed V and J ends, which lost 6 bases and 6 bases, there was a span of 7 bases. This CDR3 spans 10 amino acids. CDR3 nucleotides: TGCAGCGTGAATGGGGATACGCAGTATTTT. Its translation: CSVNGDTQYF.

A few counts support this clone. The chain uses TRBV7-2 and TRBJ2-3, with TRBD2 identical over 11 bases. From germline, CDR1 is SGHTA and CDR2 FQGNSA. The CDR3 contains 19 residues. V trimming: 5 bases; J trimming: 1 base; junction bases outside the gene matches: 14. CDR3 loop: CASSVNHISGGAGTDTQYF. The CDR3 nucleotides read TGTGCCAGCAGCGTGAACCACATTAGCGGGGGGGCGGGCACAGATACGCAGTATTTT.

J is TRBJ2-1 and V is TRBV19; 9 nucleotides agree with TRBD2. Germline CDR1 and CDR2: LNHDA and SQIVND (reference sequence). The junction had 19 bases not matched to a gene; V was cut back by 6 bases and J by 4 bases. This CDR3 has 19 residues. CDR3 in amino acids: CASRDGGSGGPFRYNEQFF. Written as DNA, the CDR3 is TGTGCCAGTAGAGATGGTGGTAGCGGGGGCCCGTTTCGATACAATGAGCAGTTCTTC.

This clone occurred a few times. The chain links TRBV11-2 to TRBJ2-6; no clear D gene. Germline V gene sequence: CDR1 SGHAT, CDR2 FQNNGV. The V and J ends lost 1 base and 9 bases respectively, with 10 bases between them. This CDR3 has 14 amino acids. The CDR3 DNA follows: TGTGCCAGCAGCTTAGTTCGCGGTGACAACGTCCTGACTTTC. It encodes CASSLVRGDNVLTF.

The V call is TRBV30, the J call TRBJ2-1, with D perhaps assigned TRBD1 or TRBD2 (6 bases each). V lost 5 bases to trimming and J lost 3 bases, with 11 bases between them. The V gene's germline CDR1 is GTSNPN and CDR2 SVGIG (reference sequence). This CDR3 is built from 13 residues. This CDR3 reads CAWGGQNYNEQFF. CDR3 coding DNA: TGTGCCTGGGGGGGGCAGAACTACAATGAGCAGTTCTTC.

V usage is TRBV30 and J usage is TRBJ1-3; D gene ambiguous. CDR3 length: 13 amino acids. Germline V lookup: CDR1 GTSNPN, CDR2 SVGIG (reference sequence). The V gene lost 3 bases and the J gene lost 0 bases, with 6 bases spanning the gap. CDR3 nucleotides: TGTGCCTGGAGAATAAACTCTGGAAACACCATATATTTT. It encodes CAWRINSGNTIYF.

This clone has only a few counts. This chain links TRBV4-3 with TRBJ2-2, with D unclear. The V and J ends lost 1 base and 4 bases respectively, with 13 bases between them. Germline V gene sequence: CDR1 LGHNA, CDR2 YSLEER. The CDR3 runs 16 residues. CDR3 sequence reads: CASSQVDLGFTGELFF. The DNA of the CDR3 is TGCGCCAGCAGCCAAGTAGATCTAGGGTTCACCGGGGAGCTGTTTTTT.

This clone was counted a few times. The V and J genes are TRBV25-1 and TRBJ1-6, with 8 nucleotides matching TRBD1. Looked up from germline, CDR1 is MGHDK and CDR2 is SYGVNS. The CDR3 runs to 12 residues. With V trimmed by 6 bases and J by 11 bases, 3 bases remained unmatched. CDR3 in DNA: TGTGCCAGCAGAGGACAGGGCGCACCCCTCCACTTT. Residues: CASRGQGAPLHF. The whole variable domain, remainder taken from reference TRBV25-1 and TRBJ1-6, is EADIYQTPRYLVIGTGKKITLECSQTMGHDKMYWYQQDPGMELHLIHYSYGVNSTEKGDLSSESTVSRIRTEHFPLTLESARPSHTSQYLCASRGQGAPLHFGNGTRLTVT.